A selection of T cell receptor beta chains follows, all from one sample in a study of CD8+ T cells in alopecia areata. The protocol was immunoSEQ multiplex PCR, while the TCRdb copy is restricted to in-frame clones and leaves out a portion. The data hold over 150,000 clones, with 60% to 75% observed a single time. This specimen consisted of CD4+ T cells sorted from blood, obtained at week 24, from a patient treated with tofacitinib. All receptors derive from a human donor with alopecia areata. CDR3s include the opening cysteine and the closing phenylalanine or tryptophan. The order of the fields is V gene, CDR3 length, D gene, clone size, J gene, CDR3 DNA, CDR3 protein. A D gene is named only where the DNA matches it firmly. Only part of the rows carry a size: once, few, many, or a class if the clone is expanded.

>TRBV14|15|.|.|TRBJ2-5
TGTGCCAGCAGCCAAGCTCTAGGAAGACAAGAGACCCAGTACTTC
CASSQALGRQETQYF
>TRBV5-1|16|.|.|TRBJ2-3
TGCGCCAGCAGCTTGGCCGCCGGCAGGAGCACAGATACGCAGTATTTT
CASSLAAGRSTDTQYF
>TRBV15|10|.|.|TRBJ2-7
TGTGCCACCAGACAATACGAGCAGTACTTC
CATRQYEQYF
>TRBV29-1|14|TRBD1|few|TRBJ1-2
TGCAGCGTCGGGGCCCAGGGGGCCTACTATGGCTACACCTTC
CSVGAQGAYYGYTF
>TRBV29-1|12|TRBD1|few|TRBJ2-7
TGCAGCGTGGGACAGGGGTCCTACGAGCAGTACTTC
CSVGQGSYEQYF
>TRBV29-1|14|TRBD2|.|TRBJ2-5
TGCAGCGCCACTCAAGCGGGGGTCTATGAGACCCAGTACTTC
CSATQAGVYETQYF
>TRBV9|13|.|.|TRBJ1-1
TGTGCCAGCAGCGTAGCCTGGAACACTGAAGCTTTCTTT
CASSVAWNTEAFF
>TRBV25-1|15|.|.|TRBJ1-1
TGTGCCAGCAGTGAAGTTCGGGGGGGTGCCACTGAAGCTTTCTTT
CASSEVRGGATEAFF
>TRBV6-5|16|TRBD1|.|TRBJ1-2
TGTGCCAGCAGTTCCTGGGAGGGGACAGATTCCTATGGCTACACCTTC
CASSSWEGTDSYGYTF
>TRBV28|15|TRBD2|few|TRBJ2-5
TGTGCCAGCAGTTTTAGCGGGGCGGGGGAAGAGACCCAGTACTTC
CASSFSGAGEETQYF
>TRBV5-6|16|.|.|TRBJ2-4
TGTGCCAGCAGCGCTTCAGGGAATCTAGCCAAAAACATTCAGTACTTC
CASSASGNLAKNIQYF
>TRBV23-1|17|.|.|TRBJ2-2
TGCGCCAGCAGTCAAACGGACCGAACAAAGGGAGTCGGGGAGCTGTTTTTT
CASSQTDRTKGVGELFF
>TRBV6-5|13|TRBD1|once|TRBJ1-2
TGTGCCAGCAGTTACAGGGGGCTCTATGGCTACACCTTC
CASSYRGLYGYTF
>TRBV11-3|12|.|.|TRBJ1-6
TGTGCCAGCAGCGCACAGGCATCACCCCTCCACTTT
CASSAQASPLHF
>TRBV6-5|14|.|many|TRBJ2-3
TGTGCCAGCAGTTACTCGAGGGCTCGAGATACGCAGTATTTT
CASSYSRARDTQYF
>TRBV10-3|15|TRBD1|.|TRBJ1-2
TGTGCCATCAGTGAACGACAGGGCGCTAACTATGGCTACACCTTC
CAISERQGANYGYTF
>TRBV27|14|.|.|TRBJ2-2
TGTGCCAGCAGTTTATCTAGGAACACCGGGGAGCTGTTTTTT
CASSLSRNTGELFF
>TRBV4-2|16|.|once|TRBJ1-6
TGTGCCAGCAGCCAGTCTACACCGTCCTATAATTCACCCCTCCACTTT
CASSQSTPSYNSPLHF
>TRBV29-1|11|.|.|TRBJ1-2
TGCAGCGTTGGGGAGGGAGCCGGCTACACCTTC
CSVGEGAGYTF
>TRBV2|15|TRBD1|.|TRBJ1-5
TGTGCCAGCAGTGTTGACAGGGGACGGGATCAGCCCCAGCATTTT
CASSVDRGRDQPQHF
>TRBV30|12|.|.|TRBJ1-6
TGTGCCTGGAGCCGGAGTCGTTCACCCCTCCACTTT
CAWSRSRSPLHF
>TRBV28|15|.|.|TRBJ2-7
TGTGCCAGCAGGCCTACCAACGGTGCGGGGGCCGAGCAGTACTTC
CASRPTNGAGAEQYF
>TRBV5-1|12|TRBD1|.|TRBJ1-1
TGCGCCAGCAGCTCACAGGGGACTGAAGCTTTCTTT
CASSSQGTEAFF
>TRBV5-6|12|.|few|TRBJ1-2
TGTGCCAGCAGCTTGGACAAACGGGGGAACACCTTC
CASSLDKRGNTF
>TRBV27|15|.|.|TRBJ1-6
TGTGCCAGCAGTTTTGGGGAAACAGGCGGTTCACCCCTCCACTTT
CASSFGETGGSPLHF
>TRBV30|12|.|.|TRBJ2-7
TGTGCCTGGACCCCGGGTGGAAACGAGCAGTACTTC
CAWTPGGNEQYF
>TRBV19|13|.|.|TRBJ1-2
TGTGCCAGTAGTTCCCGCAGGCGGAAAGGCTACACCTTC
CASSSRRRKGYTF
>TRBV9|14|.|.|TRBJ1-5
TGTGCCAGCAGCGGCGCAGGTAGCAATCAGCCCCAGCATTTT
CASSGAGSNQPQHF
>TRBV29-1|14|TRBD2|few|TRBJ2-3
TGCAGCGTCACTAGCGGGGCTGGCACAGATACGCAGTATTTT
CSVTSGAGTDTQYF
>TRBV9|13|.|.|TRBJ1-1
TGTGCCAGCACCCGGGAGTTTGGAACTGAAGCTTTCTTT
CASTREFGTEAFF